Sequencing of this T cell receptor beta chain was carried out in a study of shared clonotypes between healthy human individuals. Study information: Three plates each covered CD4 naive and memory; CD8 naive two, CD8 memory one.

Study observations and caveats: An anticipated effect of sequencing depth on clonotype sharing among donors was recognized. Clonotypes shared by all four donors outscored non-shared clonotypes in generation probability.

Naive CD8 populations comprised CD45RO-negative cells positively selected for CCR7, excluding terminally differentiated effector memory CD45RA+ cells. V gave up 1 base and J gave up 6 bases; unmatched junction bases: 0. Germline assignment: CDR1 LGHNA and CDR2 YSLEER. This CDR3 contains 12 residues. In the original processing: Filtering was not the same, since immunoSEQ gave junction-only sequences without quality scores. This table comes from immunoSEQ multiplex PCR, and its TCRdb copy is limited to in-frame clones, with some not included. V and J calls and clone size are given by that table; D and trimming were obtained from the DNA. The sample records 1.5 million to 2.5 million clones, about 95% being singletons. A remark on this clone: The antigen is not known. Distinct nucleotide sequences in the sample also encode this CDR3.

Sequencing was done on a sample of naive CD8+ T cells sorted from blood. This TCR was sampled from a man between 18 and 35 years old in good health. This chain joins TRBV4-3 and TRBJ2-7; 7 bases map to TRBD2. CDR3 amino acids: CASSQGEGEQYF. CDR3 nucleotides: TGCGCCAGCAGCCAAGGGGAGGGCGAGCAGTACTTC.